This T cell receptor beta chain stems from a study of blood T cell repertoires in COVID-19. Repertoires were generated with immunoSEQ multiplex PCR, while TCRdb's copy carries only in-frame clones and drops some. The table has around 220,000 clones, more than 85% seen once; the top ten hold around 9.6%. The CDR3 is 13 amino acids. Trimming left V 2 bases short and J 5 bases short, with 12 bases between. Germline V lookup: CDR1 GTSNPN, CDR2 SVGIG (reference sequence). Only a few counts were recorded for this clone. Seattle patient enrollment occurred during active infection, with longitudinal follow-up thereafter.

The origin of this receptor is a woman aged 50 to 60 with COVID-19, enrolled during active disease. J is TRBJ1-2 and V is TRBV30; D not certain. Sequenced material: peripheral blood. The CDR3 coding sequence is TGTGCCTGGAGTAATGGGCAAGGTTATGGCTACACCTTC. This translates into CAWSNGQGYGYTF.